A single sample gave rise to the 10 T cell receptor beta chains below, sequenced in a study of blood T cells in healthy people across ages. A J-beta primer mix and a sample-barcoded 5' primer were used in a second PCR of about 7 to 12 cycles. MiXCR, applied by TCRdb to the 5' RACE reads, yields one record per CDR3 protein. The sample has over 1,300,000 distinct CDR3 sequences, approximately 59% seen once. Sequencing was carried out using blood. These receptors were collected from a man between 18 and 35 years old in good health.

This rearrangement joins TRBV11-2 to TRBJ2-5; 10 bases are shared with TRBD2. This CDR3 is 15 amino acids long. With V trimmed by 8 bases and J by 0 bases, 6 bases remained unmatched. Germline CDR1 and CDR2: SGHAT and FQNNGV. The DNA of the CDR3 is TGTGCCAGCGAGCGGGGGGGATTGTACCAAGAGACCCAGTACTTC. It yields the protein CASERGGLYQETQYF. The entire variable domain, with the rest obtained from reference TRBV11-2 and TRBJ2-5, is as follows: EAGVAQSPRYKIIEKRQSVAFWCNPISGHATLYWYQQILGQGPKLLIQFQNNGVVDDSQLPKDRFSAERLKGVDSTLKIQPAKLEDSAVYLCASERGGLYQETQYFGPGTRLLVL.

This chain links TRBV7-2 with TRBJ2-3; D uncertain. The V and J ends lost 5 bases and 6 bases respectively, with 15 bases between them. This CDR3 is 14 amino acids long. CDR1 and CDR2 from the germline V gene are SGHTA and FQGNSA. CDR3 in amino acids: CASSLRRWSDTQYF. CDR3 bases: TGTGCCAGCAGCCTCAGAAGGTGGTCGGATACGCAGTATTTT.

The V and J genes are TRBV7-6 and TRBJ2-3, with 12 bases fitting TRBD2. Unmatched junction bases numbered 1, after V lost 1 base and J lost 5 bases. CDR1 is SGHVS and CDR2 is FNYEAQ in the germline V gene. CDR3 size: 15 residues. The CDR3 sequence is CASSLGTSGKDTQYF. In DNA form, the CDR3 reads TGTGCCAGCAGCTTAGGGACTAGCGGGAAAGATACGCAGTATTTT.

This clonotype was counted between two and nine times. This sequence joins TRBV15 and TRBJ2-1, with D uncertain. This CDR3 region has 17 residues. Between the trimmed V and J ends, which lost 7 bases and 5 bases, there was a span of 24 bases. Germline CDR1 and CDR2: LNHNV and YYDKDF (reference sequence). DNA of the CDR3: TGTGCCACCATCTATTCCCCCTTAACCTGGGAAGACAATGAGCAGTTCTTC. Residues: CATIYSPLTWEDNEQFF. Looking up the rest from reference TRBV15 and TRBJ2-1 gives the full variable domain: DAMVIQNPRYQVTQFGKPVTLSCSQTLNHNVMYWYQQKSSQAPKLLFHYYDKDFNNEADTPDNFQSRRPNTSFCFLDIRSPGLGDTAMYLCATIYSPLTWEDNEQFFGPGTRLTVL.

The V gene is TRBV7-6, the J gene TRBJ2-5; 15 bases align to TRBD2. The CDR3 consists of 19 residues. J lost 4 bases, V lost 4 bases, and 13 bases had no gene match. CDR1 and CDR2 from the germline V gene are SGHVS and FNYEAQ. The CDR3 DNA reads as TGTGCCAGCAGCTCCCGGACTAGCGGGAGGGCCGGGGTTGGAGAGACCCAGTACTTC. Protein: CASSSRTSGRAGVGETQYF.

In DNA form, the CDR3 reads TGCGCCAGCAGACCAGTCCGAGAGTCCTACAATGAGCAGTTCTTC. It codes for CASRPVRESYNEQFF. This sequence joins TRBV4-1 and TRBJ2-1; D uncertain. This CDR3 is 15 amino acids long. V dropped 6 bases and J dropped 1 base, with 13 bases sitting between them. Germline-derived CDR1 and CDR2 are MGHRA and YSYEKL.

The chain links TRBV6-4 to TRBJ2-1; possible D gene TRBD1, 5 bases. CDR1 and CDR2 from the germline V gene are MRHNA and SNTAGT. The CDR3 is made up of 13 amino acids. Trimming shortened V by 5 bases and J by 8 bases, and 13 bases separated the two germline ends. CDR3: CASSNAWGDEQFF. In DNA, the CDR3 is TGTGCCAGCAGTAACGCGTGGGGCGATGAGCAGTTCTTC.

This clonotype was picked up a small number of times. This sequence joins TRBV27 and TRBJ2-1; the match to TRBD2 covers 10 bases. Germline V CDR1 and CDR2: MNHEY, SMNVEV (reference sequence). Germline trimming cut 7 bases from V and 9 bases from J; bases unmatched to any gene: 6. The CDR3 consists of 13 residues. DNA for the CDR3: TGTGCCAGCAAGGTAGCGGGGGGCTCTGAGCAGTTCTTC. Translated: CASKVAGGSEQFF.

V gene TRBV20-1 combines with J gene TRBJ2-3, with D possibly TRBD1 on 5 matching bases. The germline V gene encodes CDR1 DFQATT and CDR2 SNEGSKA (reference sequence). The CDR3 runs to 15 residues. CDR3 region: CSRQNRGRYTDTQYF. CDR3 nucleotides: TGCAGCCGACAGAATAGGGGTCGATACACAGATACGCAGTATTTT.

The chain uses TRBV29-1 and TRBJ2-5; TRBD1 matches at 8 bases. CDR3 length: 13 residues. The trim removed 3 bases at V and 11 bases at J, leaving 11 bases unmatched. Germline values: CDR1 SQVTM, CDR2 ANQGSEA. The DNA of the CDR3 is TGCAGCGTTGACCACAGGGGGTGGAATGAGCAGTACTTC. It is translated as CSVDHRGWNEQYF.